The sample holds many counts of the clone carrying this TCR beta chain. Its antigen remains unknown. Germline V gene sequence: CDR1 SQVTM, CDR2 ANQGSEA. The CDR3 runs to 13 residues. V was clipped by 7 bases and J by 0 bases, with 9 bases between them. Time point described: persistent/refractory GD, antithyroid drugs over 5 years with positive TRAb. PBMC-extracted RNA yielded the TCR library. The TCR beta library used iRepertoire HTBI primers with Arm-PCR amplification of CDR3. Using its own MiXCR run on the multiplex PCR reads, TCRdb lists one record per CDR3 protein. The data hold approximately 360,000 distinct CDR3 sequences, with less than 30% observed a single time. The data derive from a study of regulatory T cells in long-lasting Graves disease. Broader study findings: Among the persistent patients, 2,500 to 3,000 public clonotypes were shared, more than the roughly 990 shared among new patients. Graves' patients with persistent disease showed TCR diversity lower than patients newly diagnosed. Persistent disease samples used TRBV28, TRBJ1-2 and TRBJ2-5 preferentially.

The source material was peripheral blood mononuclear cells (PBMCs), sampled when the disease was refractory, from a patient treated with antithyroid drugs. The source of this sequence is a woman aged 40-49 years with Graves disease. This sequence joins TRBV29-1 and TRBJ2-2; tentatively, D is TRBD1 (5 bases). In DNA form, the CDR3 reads TGCAGCGGAAGACAGACGAACACCGGGGAGCTGTTTTTT. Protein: CSGRQTNTGELFF.